The 9 T cell receptor beta chains below all came from one sample that was sequenced in a study of blood T cell repertoires in COVID-19. The repertoire was sequenced with immunoSEQ multiplex PCR; TCRdb's copy has only in-frame clones and lacks some. The table has hundreds of thousands of clones, about 88% seen once; the top ten hold about 9.5%. Sequencing input: PBMCs or T cells enriched from blood (not recorded which). The receptors were gathered from a woman in her thirties or forties who had recovered from COVID-19.

In DNA form, the CDR3 reads TGCGCCAGCAGCCAAGATAAGGAGCATCAGCCCCAGCATTTT. The encoded protein is CASSQDKEHQPQHF. J is TRBJ1-5 and V is TRBV4-3; D is unresolved. This CDR3 has 14 amino acids. The V end was cut by 0 bases, the J end by 5 bases, with 8 bases between. Germline V gene sequence: CDR1 LGHNA, CDR2 YSLEER.

V and J are TRBV27 and TRBJ2-5, with TRBD1 matching over 8 bases. The CDR3 is 15 amino acids. Germline trimming cut 4 bases from V and 1 base from J; bases unmatched to any gene: 5. From germline, CDR1 is MNHEY and CDR2 SMNVEV (reference sequence). CDR3 sequence (DNA): TGTGCCAGCAGTTCTGGACAGGGAGGCCAAGAGACCCAGTACTTC. As protein: CASSSGQGGQETQYF.

This rearrangement joins TRBV5-6 to TRBJ1-5; 7 bases are shared with TRBD1. V gave up 3 bases and J gave up 6 bases; unmatched junction bases: 9. The germline V gene encodes CDR1 SGHDT and CDR2 YYEEEE. The CDR3 contains 15 residues. CDR3 protein: CASSSEQGTGQPQHF. The CDR3, as DNA: TGTGCCAGCAGCTCCGAACAGGGGACGGGTCAGCCCCAGCATTTT.

The V gene is TRBV27, the J gene TRBJ1-1, with TRBD1 identical over 11 bases. This CDR3 spans 14 amino acids. J lost 13 bases, V lost 6 bases, and 13 bases had no gene match. Looked up from germline, CDR1 is MNHEY and CDR2 is SMNVEV (reference sequence). The CDR3 region has the DNA TGTGCCAGCAGCCCCCCTACCGGGACAGGGGGTGTTTTCTTT. This encodes CASSPPTGTGGVFF.

V gene TRBV27 combines with J gene TRBJ1-1; TRBD1 might be the D (5 bases). The CDR3 consists of 14 residues. Germline values: CDR1 MNHEY, CDR2 SMNVEV (reference sequence). Trimming shortened V by 4 bases and J by 5 bases, and 14 bases separated the two germline ends. CDR3 bases: TGTGCCAGCAGTTCCCCCAGCGGGGGGACTGAAGCTTTCTTT. Translation gives CASSSPSGGTEAFF.

V and J are TRBV11-2 and TRBJ1-6; TRBD1 matches at 7 bases. After removal of 5 bases from V and 5 bases from J, the junction contained 9 bases not matched to a gene. CDR3 length: 16 residues. The germline CDR1 and CDR2 sequences are SGHAT and FQNNGV. CDR3 DNA sequence: TGTGCCAGCAGCCTCCGACAGGGCGCCAATAATTCACCCCTCCACTTT. This codes for CASSLRQGANNSPLHF. Full variable domain (rest looked up from reference TRBV11-2 and TRBJ1-6): EAGVAQSPRYKIIEKRQSVAFWCNPISGHATLYWYQQILGQGPKLLIQFQNNGVVDDSQLPKDRFSAERLKGVDSTLKIQPAKLEDSAVYLCASSLRQGANNSPLHFGNGTRLTVT.

The chain joins TRBV19 to TRBJ1-2; a weak D match, TRBD1 (6 bases). V lost 6 bases to trimming and J lost 7 bases, with 9 bases between them. CDR3 length equals 11 residues. The V gene's germline CDR1 is LNHDA and CDR2 SQIVND (reference sequence). The CDR3 DNA reads TGTGCCAGTAGCGGGGGGCCTGGCTACACCTTC. Protein product: CASSGGPGYTF.

This chain connects TRBV19 to TRBJ2-4, with 8 bases that match TRBD1. Germline CDR1 reads LNHDA; CDR2 reads SQIVND (reference sequence). The CDR3 contains 14 residues. The V and J ends lost 5 bases and 6 bases, in that order; junction bases with no gene match: 6. The CDR3 protein is CASSVRQGTNIQYF. For the CDR3, the DNA is TGTGCCAGTAGTGTGAGACAGGGGACAAACATTCAGTACTTC.

The J gene is TRBJ2-5, the V gene TRBV5-4; perhaps TRBD2 as D (5 bases). The V gene's germline CDR1 is SGHNT and CDR2 YYREEE (reference sequence). V lost 7 bases, J lost 4 bases, and 17 bases lay in between. The CDR3 contains 14 residues. The CDR3 here is CASGEGAVGETQYF. As DNA, the CDR3 is TGTGCCAGCGGGGAAGGAGCGGTGGGAGAGACCCAGTACTTC.